There are a few counts of the clone carrying this T cell receptor (beta chain). Its antigen remains unidentified. CDR3 size: 13 residues. From germline, CDR1 is SGHDN and CDR2 FVKESK. The germline V and J ends were trimmed by 3 bases and 3 bases, with 8 bases remaining between them. The data stem from a study of T cell clones after liver transplantation. Study overall: In this trial, immunosuppression withdrawal was attempted within 2 years of liver transplant. At least one year of complete immunosuppression withdrawal without enzymes over twice normal defined tolerance.

Findings and caveats of the study: Donor-reactive sequences fell more than third party-reactive ones, suggesting partial deletion. Circulating graft-donor-reactive CD4 TCRbeta sequences fell significantly post-transplant in most of the 8 subjects.

Profiling relied on immunoSEQ multiplex PCR, and the TCRdb table lists in-frame clones only, not all of them. The repertoire holds 50,000 or so clones, over 65% seen once, with about 9.9% in the top ten. The sequence derives from a human patient who received a liver transplant. Some T cells may be transferred from the graft donor. J is TRBJ1-1 and V is TRBV14; D is ambiguous. Sample: CD4+ T cells from blood, taken 54 months after liver transplant. The DNA of the CDR3 is TGTGCCAGCAGCCAGAACGAGGACACTGAAGCTTTCTTT. This translates into CASSQNEDTEAFF.